This is a list of T cell receptor beta chains from one sample in a study of T-cell reconstitution after alpha-beta-depleted transplantation in children. One entry per CDR3 protein results from TCRdb running MiXCR on the PCR reads. The repertoire holds over 200,000 distinct CDR3 sequences, under 13% seen once, with 28% in the top ten. The material was PBMCs, obtained before TCRalphabeta/CD19-depleted stem cell transplant. The receptor set was obtained from a child younger than two with acute myeloid leukemia, due to receive a stem cell transplant. Both conserved end residues are part of each CDR3. A D gene is named only where the DNA matches it firmly. Rows may omit the clone size; those that give it use once, few, many or a size class.

j_gene	d_gene	v_gene	abundance	CDR3nt	CDR3aa
TRBJ1-1	-	TRBV7-8	many	TGTGCCAGCAGCTTAACGGGTGGAGTGAACACTGAAGCTTTCTTT	CASSLTGGVNTEAFF
TRBJ2-5	TRBD2	TRBV20-1	many	TGCAGTGCTAGAGATCTCTGGGGACCGGGACACGGGACTAGCGGGAGAAAGGAGACCCAGTACTTC	CSARDLWGPGHGTSGRKETQYF
TRBJ2-1	TRBD2	TRBV5-1	many	TGCGCCAGCAGCCTCACGGGGGGAATAAATGAGCAGTTCTTC	CASSLTGGINEQFF
TRBJ2-1	-	TRBV5-4	many	TGTGCCAGCAGCTTGGCCGTGGTCAGCTCCTACAATGAGCAGTTCTTC	CASSLAVVSSYNEQFF
TRBJ2-1	TRBD2	TRBV29-1	many	TGCAGCCCGATCGGGGGGGTGGGGACTGAGCAGTTCTTC	CSPIGGVGTEQFF
TRBJ1-1	-	TRBV10-3	many	TGTGCCATCAGAATACAGGGTACGAACACTGAAGCTTTCTTT	CAIRIQGTNTEAFF
TRBJ1-2	-	TRBV7-2	many	TGTGCCAGCAGCTTACTCCGCCATGGCTACACCTTC	CASSLLRHGYTF
TRBJ2-7	-	TRBV7-6	-	TGTGCCAGCAGCTCGGGACTTTCCTCCGGGGAGCAGTACTTC	CASSSGLSSGEQYF
TRBJ2-4	-	TRBV27	many	TGTGCCAGCAGTTATGATCAATTGGGGGACATTCAGTACTTC	CASSYDQLGDIQYF
TRBJ1-1	TRBD1	TRBV29-1	-	TGCAGCGTTGGTCCCGGGACAGGGAGAGAAGCTTTCTTT	CSVGPGTGREAFF
TRBJ1-2	TRBD1	TRBV12-3/TRBV12-4	many	TGTGCCAGCACCCACTCGACAGGGGGCAGCTATGGCTACACCTTC	CASTHSTGGSYGYTF
TRBJ2-7	-	TRBV30	few	TGTGCCTGGGGCCCCTCGGTTACCTACGAGCAGTACTTC	CAWGPSVTYEQYF
TRBJ2-2	-	TRBV20-1	many	TGCAGTGCTAGTACAGCGGAGCACACCGGGGAGCTGTTTTTT	CSASTAEHTGELFF
TRBJ2-1	TRBD2	TRBV11-1	many	TGTGCCAGCGAGGGTACTAGCGGACGCCCCAGCTCCTACAATGAGCAGTTCTTC	CASEGTSGRPSSYNEQFF
TRBJ2-7	-	TRBV20-1	many	TGCAGTGCTAGGGGCGGAGGGTTAGACTACGAGCAGTACTTC	CSARGGGLDYEQYF
TRBJ2-7	TRBD1	TRBV5-1	many	TGCGCCAGCAGCTTGGACCCGGGACAGACCTACGAGCAGTACTTC	CASSLDPGQTYEQYF
TRBJ2-7	-	TRBV29-1	many	TGCAGCGTTGAAGATGGAGGCTACGAGCAGTACTTC	CSVEDGGYEQYF
TRBJ2-4	TRBD2	TRBV5-1	many	TGCGCCAGCAGCGGGAGGACTAGCGGGGGGTCCAAAAACATTCAGTACTTC	CASSGRTSGGSKNIQYF
TRBJ2-7	-	TRBV12-3/TRBV12-4	-	TGTGCCAGCAGTCTGGACCCCTCGAGCTCCTACGAGCAGTACTTC	CASSLDPSSSYEQYF
TRBJ2-1	-	TRBV12-3/TRBV12-4	many	TGTGCCAGCCTAACTAGTGTCCACACAAATGAGCAGTTCTTC	CASLTSVHTNEQFF
TRBJ2-3	TRBD2	TRBV20-1	many	TGCAGTGCGTCGGGACTAGCGGGAACACAAGGGGGAGATACGCAGTATTTT	CSASGLAGTQGGDTQYF
TRBJ1-1	TRBD1	TRBV19	-	TGTGCCAGTAGTTTCCTTAGGACAGGCCGAGGGACTGAAGCTTTCTTT	CASSFLRTGRGTEAFF
TRBJ1-4	-	TRBV5-1	-	TGCGCCAGCAGCCCGGAGATCGGGGGTCCGCTTGAAAAACTGTTTTTT	CASSPEIGGPLEKLFF
TRBJ2-1	TRBD2	TRBV7-2	many	TGTGCCAGCAGCTTAAGCCCGACTAGCGGGAGGGGGAATGAGCAGTTCTTC	CASSLSPTSGRGNEQFF
TRBJ1-1	-	TRBV24-1	many	TGTGCCACCAGTGATCCCGGACGGATTAATGGAGCTTTCTTT	CATSDPGRINGAFF
TRBJ1-1	TRBD1	TRBV14	-	TGTGCCAGCAGCCAGATAGACAGGGGAAGGTCTGAAGCTTTCTTT	CASSQIDRGRSEAFF
TRBJ2-5	-	TRBV20-1	many	TGCAGTGTTCGTCACAGGGTTTTTGGAGAGACCCAGTACTTC	CSVRHRVFGETQYF
TRBJ1-3	-	TRBV29-1	many	TGCAGCGTTGCCGGTGGCTGGCTCTCTGGAAACACCATATATTTT	CSVAGGWLSGNTIYF
TRBJ1-1	TRBD1	TRBV6-4	many	TGTGCCAGCAGACCGGACAGGGGGACAAACGCTGAAGCTTTCTTT	CASRPDRGTNAEAFF
TRBJ2-3	TRBD2	TRBV28	many	TGTGCCAGCGGCCTAGCGGGGGGCACAGATACGCAGTATTTT	CASGLAGGTDTQYF
TRBJ2-5	TRBD1	TRBV7-6	-	TGTGCCAGCAGCTTAGGACCTCACAGGGGGCTGCAAGAGACCCAGTACTTC	CASSLGPHRGLQETQYF
TRBJ2-7	TRBD2	TRBV29-1	many	TGCAGCGTCCGGACTAGCGCGGGCTACGAGCAGTACTTC	CSVRTSAGYEQYF
TRBJ2-2	-	TRBV25-1	few	TGTGCCAGCAGGAAGGGAGGGGGGTACACCGGGGAGCTGTTTTTT	CASRKGGGYTGELFF
TRBJ2-5	TRBD2	TRBV25-1	many	TGTGCCAGCAGTGGGACTAGCGGGATTACGTACCAAGAGACCCAGTACTTC	CASSGTSGITYQETQYF
TRBJ2-5	TRBD1	TRBV6-5	-	TGTGCCAGCAGTTACCGGACAGGGGGTGAGGTAGAGACCCAGTACTTC	CASSYRTGGEVETQYF
TRBJ2-7	-	TRBV7-2	many	TGTGCCAGCAGCTTCCCCCTAGCGTCCGAGCAGTACTTC	CASSFPLASEQYF
TRBJ2-7	TRBD1	TRBV5-1	many	TGCGCCAGCAGCTTGGACCTTAGGGACAGCTACTCCTACGAGCAGTACTTC	CASSLDLRDSYSYEQYF
TRBJ2-1	TRBD2	TRBV6-2/TRBV6-3	-	TGTGCCAGCAGTTACGGACTAGCGGCCTACAATGAGCAGTTCTTC	CASSYGLAAYNEQFF
TRBJ2-3	TRBD2	TRBV12-3/TRBV12-4	many	TGTGCCAGCAGCTGGACTAGCGGGGTGGTGGATACGCAGTATTTT	CASSWTSGVVDTQYF
TRBJ2-1	TRBD2	TRBV28	many	TGTGCCAGCAGTTCAGCGGGAGTCCTCTCCTACAATGAGCAGTTCTTC	CASSSAGVLSYNEQFF
TRBJ2-1	-	TRBV3-1	many	TGTGCCAGCAGCCAAGGAATACCGCGGCCCAATGAGCAGTTCTTC	CASSQGIPRPNEQFF
TRBJ2-5	-	TRBV11-2	-	TGTGCCAGCAGCTTAGATCTCAGGGAGACCCAGTACTTC	CASSLDLRETQYF
TRBJ1-2	TRBD1	TRBV29-1	many	TGCAGCGTATCCGACAGGGTGAAGAGCTACACCTTC	CSVSDRVKSYTF
TRBJ2-5	TRBD2	TRBV20-1	many	TGCAGTGCCCCTCCCGGGACTAGCGGGGGGGCCTATGAGACCCAGTACTTC	CSAPPGTSGGAYETQYF
TRBJ2-2	-	TRBV7-3	many	TGTGCCAGCAGCTTATTCTCTAGATCCGGGGAGCTGTTTTTT	CASSLFSRSGELFF
TRBJ2-2	-	TRBV5-1	many	TGCGCCAGCAGCTCGGCCAACGGGGAGCTGTTTTTT	CASSSANGELFF
TRBJ2-3	-	TRBV11-2	many	TGTGCCAGCAGCTTAGATAATTTTGCAGCAGATACGCAGTATTTT	CASSLDNFAADTQYF
TRBJ2-3	TRBD2	TRBV5-1	many	TGCGCCAGCAGCTTGGCCCCACTAGCGGGAGCCACAGATACGCAGTATTTT	CASSLAPLAGATDTQYF
TRBJ2-3	-	TRBV20-1	-	TGCAGTGCCCACAGGGAGGGGGATACGCAGTATTTT	CSAHREGDTQYF
TRBJ1-4	-	TRBV28	many	TGTGCCAGCAGTTTATTGGCGAGGACTAATGAAAAACTGTTTTTT	CASSLLARTNEKLFF
TRBJ2-2	-	TRBV9	many	TGTGCCAGCAGCGCAGGGTTCACCGGGGAGCTGTTTTTT	CASSAGFTGELFF
TRBJ1-2	-	TRBV18	many	TGTGCCAGCTCTAACCGGGTCGGAACTCCTGGCTACACCTTC	CASSNRVGTPGYTF
TRBJ1-1	-	TRBV5-1	many	TGCGCCAGCAGCTTGGGTTCCTACTCACGGGACACTGAAGTTTTCTTT	CASSLGSYSRDTEVFF